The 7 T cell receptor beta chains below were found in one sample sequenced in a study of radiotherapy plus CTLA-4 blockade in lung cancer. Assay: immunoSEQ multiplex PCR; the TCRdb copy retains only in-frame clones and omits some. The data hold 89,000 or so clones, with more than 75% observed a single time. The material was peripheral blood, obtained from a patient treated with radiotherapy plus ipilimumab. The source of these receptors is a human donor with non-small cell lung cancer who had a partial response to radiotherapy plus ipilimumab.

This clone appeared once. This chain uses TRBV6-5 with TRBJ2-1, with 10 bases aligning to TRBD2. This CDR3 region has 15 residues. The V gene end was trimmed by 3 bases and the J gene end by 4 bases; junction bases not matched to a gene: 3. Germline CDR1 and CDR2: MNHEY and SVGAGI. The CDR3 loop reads CASSYQLAGYNEQFF. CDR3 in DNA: TGTGCCAGCAGTTATCAACTAGCGGGGTACAATGAGCAGTTCTTC.

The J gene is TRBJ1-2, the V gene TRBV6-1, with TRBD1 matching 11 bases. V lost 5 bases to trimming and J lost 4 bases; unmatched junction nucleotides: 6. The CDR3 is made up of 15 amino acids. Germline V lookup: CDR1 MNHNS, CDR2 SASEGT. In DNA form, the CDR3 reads TGTGCCAGCAGTTCGGGACAGGGGGAGTCCTATGGCTACACCTTC. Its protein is CASSSGQGESYGYTF.

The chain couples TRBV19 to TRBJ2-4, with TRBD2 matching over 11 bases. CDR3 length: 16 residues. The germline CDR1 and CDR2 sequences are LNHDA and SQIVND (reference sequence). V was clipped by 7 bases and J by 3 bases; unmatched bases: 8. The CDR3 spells CASTQLAGVDKNIQYF. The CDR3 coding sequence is TGTGCCAGTACCCAACTAGCGGGAGTTGACAAAAACATTCAGTACTTC.

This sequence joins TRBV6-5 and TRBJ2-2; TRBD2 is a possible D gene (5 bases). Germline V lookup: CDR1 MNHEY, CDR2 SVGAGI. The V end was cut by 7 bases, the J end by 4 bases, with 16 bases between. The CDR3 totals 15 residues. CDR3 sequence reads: CASTAGGLGTGELFF. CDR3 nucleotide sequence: TGTGCCAGCACCGCCGGAGGCCTGGGCACCGGGGAGCTGTTTTTT.

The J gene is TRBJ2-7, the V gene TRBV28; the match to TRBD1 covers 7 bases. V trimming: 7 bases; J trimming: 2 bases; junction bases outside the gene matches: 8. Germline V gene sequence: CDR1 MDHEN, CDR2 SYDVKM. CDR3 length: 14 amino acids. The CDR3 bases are TGTGCCAGCAACCCTCGGACAGGTACCTACGAGCAGTACTTC. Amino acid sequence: CASNPRTGTYEQYF.

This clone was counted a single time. The CDR3: CASSKTLTTGQETQYF. As DNA, the CDR3 is TGTGCCAGCAGCAAAACCCTCACGACAGGGCAGGAGACCCAGTACTTC. The chain employs TRBV2 and TRBJ2-5; 7 positions match TRBD1. Germline V gene lookup returns CDR1 SNHLY and CDR2 FYNNEI. This CDR3 is 16 amino acids long. Trimming took 6 bases from V and 5 from J; bases not matched to a gene: 15.

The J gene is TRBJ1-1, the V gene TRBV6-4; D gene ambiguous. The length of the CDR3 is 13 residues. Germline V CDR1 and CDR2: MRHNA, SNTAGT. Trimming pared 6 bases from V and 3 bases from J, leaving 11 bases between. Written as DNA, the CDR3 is TGTGCCAGCAGGCTAGAAGTATACACTGAAGCTTTCTTT. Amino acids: CASRLEVYTEAFF.